This TCR beta chain was obtained from a study of T cell changes during pregnancy in multiple sclerosis. Generated by immunoSEQ multiplex PCR, the TCRdb table keeps only in-frame clones and is missing some. There are about 33,000 clones in the sample; roughly nine tenths occur only once, and roughly 3.1% lies in the top ten. Looked up from germline, CDR1 is LNHDA and CDR2 is SQIVND (reference sequence). The CDR3 contains 15 residues. Trimming left V 4 bases short and J 0 bases short, with 11 bases between. The sample was CD4+ T cells from peripheral blood mononuclear cells, taken in the third trimester of pregnancy. The TCR sequence derives from a female donor in good health, enrolled as a control in a pregnancy study. The chain couples TRBV19 to TRBJ2-3; the D gene is possibly TRBD1 (5 bases). The CDR3 is CASSNRQYSTDTQYF. The CDR3 nucleotides read TGTGCCAGTAGTAACAGGCAATATAGCACAGATACGCAGTATTTT. The whole variable domain, filled in from reference TRBV19 and TRBJ2-3, reads DGGITQSPKYLFRKEGQNVTLSCEQNLNHDAMYWYRQDPGQGLRLIYYSQIVNDFQKGDIAEGYSVSREKKESFPLTVTSAQKNPTAFYLCASSNRQYSTDTQYFGPGTRLTVL.